One and the same sample provided the 6 T cell receptor beta chains below, sequenced in a study of blood T cells in healthy people across ages (dated by TCRdb to 2014 to 2015). The library was made by 5' RACE. TCRdb records Illumina HiSeq 2500 as the sequencer. A second PCR of roughly 7 to 11 cycles was performed with a sample-barcoded 5' primer and a J-beta primer mix. TCRdb reworked the public reads: Q25 trimming with fastp, MiXCR clone assembly, productive beta chains retained. Each record represents a unique CDR3 protein, reported with the most common genes and DNA among its rows. Recorded for this sample are about 1.4 million distinct CDR3 sequences; around 55% of them occurred a single time. Of the sample, 6.5% to 8.5% falls within the top ten clones. What was sequenced was blood. The origin of the receptors is a man between 18 and 35 years old in good health.

The chain links TRBV29-1 to TRBJ1-2, with D possibly matching TRBD1 (5 bases). Germline-derived CDR1 and CDR2 are SQVTM and ANQGSEA. The CDR3 is 14 residues long. Trimming stripped 7 bases from V and 5 bases from J, with 20 bases between. The CDR3 coding sequence is TGCAGCGCCCCCACCGAGAGGGGTTCTTATGGCTACACCTTC. Translating it yields CSAPTERGSYGYTF. Combining the CDR3 with reference TRBV29-1 and TRBJ1-2 gives the whole variable domain SAVISQKPSRDICQRGTSLTIQCQVDSQVTMMFWYRQQPGQSLTLIATANQGSEATYESGFVIDKFPISRPNLTFSTLTVSNMSPEDSSIYLCSAPTERGSYGYTFGSGTRLTVV.

This CDR3 is CASSRLAGGMGTQYF. CDR3 DNA sequence: TGTGCCAGCTCCAGACTAGCGGGGGGGATGGGTACGCAGTATTTT. This sequence joins TRBV2 and TRBJ2-3; 14 bases are a match to TRBD2. The CDR3 totals 15 residues. From germline, CDR1 is SNHLY and CDR2 FYNNEI. V lost 8 bases to trimming and J lost 8 bases; unmatched junction nucleotides: 9.

This chain uses TRBV24-1 with TRBJ2-1; TRBD1 agrees at 9 bases. CDR1 KGHDR and CDR2 SFDVKD come from the germline V gene. J lost 4 bases, V lost 5 bases, and 11 bases had no gene match. The CDR3 contains 17 residues. CDR3 DNA sequence: TGTGCCACCAGTGGGATTTCGTGGACAGGGGCATACAATGAGCAGTTCTTC. The encoded protein is CATSGISWTGAYNEQFF.

This clonotype showed up just a few times. This chain connects TRBV5-1 to TRBJ2-7; 7 bases are shared with TRBD1. With 4 bases clipped from V and 2 bases from J, the junction kept 6 bases outside the gene matches. Germline V lookup: CDR1 SGHRS, CDR2 YFSETQ. There are 14 residues in the CDR3. As DNA, the CDR3 is TGCGCCAGCAGCACGGGACAGCTGACCTACGAGCAGTACTTC. Amino acids: CASSTGQLTYEQYF.

V is TRBV28 and J is TRBJ2-1; tentatively, D is TRBD2 (6 bases). Trimming stripped 8 bases from V and 6 bases from J, with 20 bases between. The CDR3 totals 15 residues. The germline V gene encodes CDR1 MDHEN and CDR2 SYDVKM. The CDR3 DNA reads TGTGCCAGCTTCGGGAGCGGCTCAGAAGGCAATGAGCAGTTCTTC. It yields the protein CASFGSGSEGNEQFF.

This chain connects TRBV6-1 to TRBJ2-4; 11 nucleotides agree with TRBD2. Germline V CDR1 and CDR2: MNHNS, SASEGT. Trimming cost V 8 bases and J 10 bases; bases outside gene matches: 10. The CDR3 has 14 residues. CDR3 in DNA: TGTGCCAGCTTTAAGGGAACTAGCGGGAGTATTCAGTACTTC. Amino acid sequence: CASFKGTSGSIQYF.